This T cell receptor beta chain came from a study of a mutant IDH1 vaccine in newly diagnosed glioma. Germline values: CDR1 DFQATT, CDR2 SNEGSKA (reference sequence). Trimming stripped 5 bases from V and 1 base from J, with 5 bases between. The CDR3 sequence is 11 residues long. Time point here: week 35, safety follow-up. With topical imiquimod, each dose of the vaccine consisted of 300 ug of mutant IDH1 20-mer peptide. The patients received vaccinations eight times, in weeks 1, 3, 5, 7, 11, 15, 19 and 23. Comments on this clone: What it binds is unknown.

Generated by immunoSEQ multiplex PCR, the TCRdb table keeps only in-frame clones and is missing some. This table holds over 45,000 clones, approximately 92% found once. The clonotype comes from a man between 45 and 60 years old with glioma. The source material was PBMCs, sampled from a glioma patient whose treatment included an IDH1 peptide vaccine. The J gene is TRBJ1-1, the V gene TRBV20-1; D may be TRBD1 (5 bases). CDR3 residues: CSAQGNTEAFF. The CDR3 DNA follows: TGCAGTGCTCAGGGGAACACTGAAGCTTTCTTT.